Shown below are 12 T cell receptor beta chains from a single sample sequenced in a study of blood T cell repertoires in COVID-19. Sequenced by immunoSEQ multiplex PCR; TCRdb stores in-frame clones only, minus some. This table has around 67,000 clones, over 80% appearing once. Material: peripheral blood. These receptor sequences come from a man aged 50-60 years with active COVID-19.

The rearrangement uses TRBV19 and TRBJ1-1; 7 bases are a match to TRBD1. Per the germline V gene, CDR1 is LNHDA and CDR2 is SQIVND (reference sequence). The CDR3 is made up of 16 amino acids. After removal of 5 bases from V and 5 bases from J, the junction contained 14 bases not matched to a gene. The CDR3 DNA is TGTGCCAGTAGTCCTCTCCACGCTCAGGGGGTGACTGAAGCTTTCTTT. It yields the protein CASSPLHAQGVTEAFF. The entire variable domain, with the rest obtained from reference TRBV19 and TRBJ1-1, is as follows: DGGITQSPKYLFRKEGQNVTLSCEQNLNHDAMYWYRQDPGQGLRLIYYSQIVNDFQKGDIAEGYSVSREKKESFPLTVTSAQKNPTAFYLCASSPLHAQGVTEAFFGQGTRLTVV.

The CDR3 nucleotides are TGTGCCAGCAGCGCTTGGGGCATCGGCTATGGCTACACCTTC. Translating it yields CASSAWGIGYGYTF. The V gene is TRBV6-4, the J gene TRBJ1-2; tentative D call: TRBD1 (5 bases). The length of the CDR3 is 14 residues. CDR1 is MRHNA, CDR2 SNTAGT, per germline. Deletions cut 6 bases from V and 4 bases from J, with 15 bases between.

This clone was observed a few times. V and J are TRBV5-1 and TRBJ2-7, with TRBD1 as a possible D gene (5 bases). Germline CDR1 SGHRS, CDR2 YFSETQ. The CDR3 totals 13 residues. V was cut by 1 base and J by 4 bases, with 9 bases left in between. CDR3 nucleotides: TGCGCCAGCAGCTTGAGACAGACTTACGAGCAGTACTTC. Translation gives CASSLRQTYEQYF.

The J gene is TRBJ2-2, the V gene TRBV2; 7 bases match TRBD1. J lost 4 bases, V lost 6 bases, and 8 bases had no gene match. Germline V gene data show CDR1 as SNHLY and CDR2 as FYNNEI. CDR3 length equals 15 residues. CDR3 residues: CASSRDRISTGELFF. The CDR3 DNA sequence: TGTGCCAGCAGCCGGGACAGAATTAGCACCGGGGAGCTGTTTTTT.

V is TRBV6-5 and J is TRBJ2-1; no reliable D call. Germline values: CDR1 MNHEY, CDR2 SVGAGI. V lost 6 bases and J 7 bases, leaving 10 bases between the germline ends. This CDR3 comprises 12 residues. CDR3 in DNA: TGTGCCAGCAGATCCGTCAGGAATGAGCAGTTCTTC. Translation: CASRSVRNEQFF.

CDR3 DNA sequence: TGTGCCTGGAGTGTACAGGTTGAAGCTTTCTTT. Translating gives CAWSVQVEAFF. The rearrangement joins TRBV30 to TRBJ1-1, with a weak D call TRBD1 (5 bases). V lost 0 bases and J lost 7, with 6 bases in between. The CDR3 contains 11 residues. The V gene's germline CDR1 is GTSNPN and CDR2 SVGIG (reference sequence).

As to this clone: Its ends do not fully match the called genes, so a read error is possible. The CDR3 sequence is CAISVPDRLAVVF. The CDR3 region has the DNA TGTGCCATCAGTGTTCCCGATCGACTAGCGGTTGTCTTC. The J gene is TRBJ2-7, the V gene TRBV10-3, with 9 bases aligning to TRBD2. The CDR3 length is 13 residues. Looked up from germline, CDR1 is ENHRY and CDR2 is SYGVKD.

DNA of the CDR3: TGTGCCAGCAGACAAACGGGACTAGCGGGGGAAGATACGCAGTATTTT. Translated, it gives CASRQTGLAGEDTQYF. The chain employs TRBV28 and TRBJ2-3, with 14 positions matching TRBD2. CDR3 size: 16 residues. Germline V lookup: CDR1 MDHEN, CDR2 SYDVKM. The V and J ends lost 6 bases and 5 bases, in that order; junction bases with no gene match: 7.

The CDR3 reads CASSLWVGSTKNIQYF. The CDR3 DNA reads TGTGCCAGCAGTTTATGGGTCGGGAGTACCAAAAACATTCAGTACTTC. This chain uses TRBV28 with TRBJ2-4, with D possibly TRBD2 on 6 matching bases. The CDR3 runs to 16 residues. V was shortened by 0 bases and J by 2 bases, with 11 bases between the two germline ends. CDR1 and CDR2 (germline): MDHEN, SYDVKM.

The chain employs TRBV29-1 and TRBJ2-1, with 7 bases aligning to TRBD1. The CDR3 sequence is 14 residues long. Germline V gives CDR1 SQVTM, CDR2 ANQGSEA. Trimming removed 6 bases from V and 2 bases from J; junction bases left unmatched: 7. In nucleotides, the CDR3 is TGCAGCGTAGCCGGGACAGATCCCTACAATGAGCAGTTCTTC. It is translated as CSVAGTDPYNEQFF.

The rearrangement joins TRBV5-6 to TRBJ2-3; tentative D call: TRBD1 (6 bases). V was shortened by 0 bases and J by 2 bases, with 16 bases between the two germline ends. The CDR3 runs 17 residues. Per the germline V gene, CDR1 is SGHDT and CDR2 is YYEEEE. The CDR3 DNA is TGTGCCAGCAGCTTGGAAGGGACATCTAGACTCACAGATACGCAGTATTTT. Its protein product is CASSLEGTSRLTDTQYF. The full variable domain, rest sourced from reference TRBV5-6 and TRBJ2-3, is DAGVTQSPTHLIKTRGQQVTLRCSPKSGHDTVSWYQQALGQGPQFIFQYYEEEERQRGNFPDRFSGHQFPNYSSELNVNALLLGDSALYLCASSLEGTSRLTDTQYFGPGTRLTVL.

The chain couples TRBV7-2 to TRBJ2-6, with 9 bases identical to TRBD1. Trimming cost V 6 bases and J 4 bases; bases outside gene matches: 7. CDR3 size: 16 residues. CDR1 and CDR2 (germline): SGHTA, FQGNSA. Written as DNA, the CDR3 is TGTGCCAGCAGTCGTACAGGGGGCGCGGGGGCCAACGTCCTGACTTTC. This codes for CASSRTGGAGANVLTF.